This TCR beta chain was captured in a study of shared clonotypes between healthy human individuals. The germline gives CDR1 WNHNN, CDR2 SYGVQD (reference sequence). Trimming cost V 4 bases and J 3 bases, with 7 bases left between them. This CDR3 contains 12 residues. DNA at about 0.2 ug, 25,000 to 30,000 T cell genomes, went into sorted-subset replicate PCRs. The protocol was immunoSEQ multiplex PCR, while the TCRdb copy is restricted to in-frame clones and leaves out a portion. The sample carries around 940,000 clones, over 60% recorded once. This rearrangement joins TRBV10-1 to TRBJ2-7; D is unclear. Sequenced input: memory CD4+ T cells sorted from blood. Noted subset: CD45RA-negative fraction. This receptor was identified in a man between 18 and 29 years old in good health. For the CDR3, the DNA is TGCGCCAGCAGTGCGAACAGCTACGAGCAGTACTTC. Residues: CASSANSYEQYF.